Listed below are T cell receptor beta chains from one sample, sequenced in a study of blood T cell repertoires in COVID-19. Clones were read by immunoSEQ multiplex PCR, and TCRdb kept only the in-frame ones, dropping some. The sample yields about 130,000 clones, less than 90% seen once. The sample consisted of PBMCs or T cells enriched from blood (not recorded which). These receptors all come from a woman aged 50 to 65 who had recovered from COVID-19. The CDR3 runs from the conserved cysteine through the conserved F or W. A D gene is named only where the DNA matches it firmly. Clone sizes are given selectively: once, few, many, or a class where the clone is expanded.

abundance,j_gene,d_gene,v_gene,CDR3aa,CDR3nt
NA,TRBJ2-3,NA,TRBV5-1,CASSLGSAMASTDTQYF,TGCGCCAGCAGCTTGGGGTCCGCAATGGCTAGCACAGATACGCAGTATTTT
NA,TRBJ1-4,TRBD1,TRBV6-5,CASRDRGHEKLFF,TGTGCCAGCAGGGACAGGGGGCATGAAAAACTGTTTTTT
once,TRBJ2-5,NA,TRBV6-1,CASSELRGTQETQYF,TGTGCCAGCAGTGAACTCCGGGGAACACAAGAGACCCAGTACTTC
NA,TRBJ1-3,NA,TRBV4-3,CASKQGSASGNTIYF,TGCGCCAGCAAGCAGGGATCCGCCTCTGGAAACACCATATATTTT
once,TRBJ1-6,NA,TRBV9,CASSVGSQNSPLHF,TGTGCCAGCAGCGTAGGTAGCCAGAATTCACCCCTCCACTTT
NA,TRBJ2-5,NA,TRBV7-2,CASSSRGRETQYF,TGTGCCAGCAGCTCGCGGGGGCGGGAGACCCAGTACTTC
few,TRBJ2-1,TRBD2,TRBV7-3,CASSLGLAGLNEQFF,TGTGCCAGCAGCTTAGGACTAGCGGGGCTAAATGAGCAGTTCTTC
NA,TRBJ2-3,NA,TRBV13,CASSATRDSATDTQYF,TGTGCCAGCAGCGCAACCCGGGACTCAGCAACAGATACGCAGTATTTT
NA,TRBJ2-5,TRBD1,TRBV3-1/TRBV3-2,CASSQRPSGQRQETQYF,TGTGCCAGCAGCCAAAGACCCTCGGGACAGCGCCAAGAGACCCAGTACTTC
few,TRBJ2-2,NA,TRBV5-1,CASTSWGRIDSGNGELFF,TGCGCCAGCACCAGTTGGGGCCGGATCGATTCAGGGAACGGGGAGCTGTTTTTT
few,TRBJ1-1,NA,TRBV6-5,CASSYSTANTEAFF,TGTGCCAGCAGTTACTCCACAGCGAACACTGAAGCTTTCTTT
once,TRBJ1-2,NA,TRBV7-9,CASREGLNYGYTF,TGTGCCAGCAGGGAGGGGTTAAACTATGGCTACACCTTC
NA,TRBJ2-7,TRBD1,TRBV15,CATIPDRGPYEQYF,TGTGCCACCATCCCGGACAGGGGGCCCTACGAGCAGTACTTC
NA,TRBJ1-6,TRBD1,TRBV30,CAWSMGTGGSPLHF,TGTGCCTGGAGTATGGGGACAGGGGGATCACCCCTCCACTTT
NA,TRBJ1-5,NA,TRBV27,CASSFSGARGNQPQHF,TGTGCCAGCAGTTTCAGTGGAGCCCGAGGCAATCAGCCCCAGCATTTT
NA,TRBJ2-5,TRBD2,TRBV20-1,CSASHRSGGLQETQYF,TGCAGTGCTAGTCACCGTAGCGGGGGACTCCAAGAGACCCAGTACTTC
NA,TRBJ1-4,TRBD1,TRBV7-8,CASSPRTGARRRNEKLFF,TGTGCCAGCAGCCCCCGGACAGGCGCCAGACGACGGAATGAAAAACTGTTTTTT
NA,TRBJ2-2,TRBD1,TRBV5-4,CASSFRAGGTGELFF,TGTGCCAGCAGCTTTAGGGCAGGGGGCACCGGGGAGCTGTTTTTT
NA,TRBJ1-5,NA,TRBV27,CASSLEFHQPQHF,TGTGCCAGCAGTTTAGAGTTTCATCAGCCCCAGCATTTT
NA,TRBJ1-1,NA,TRBV19,CASSPRRLNTEAFF,TGTGCCAGTAGCCCGCGGCGCCTGAACACTGAAGCTTTCTTT
NA,TRBJ2-3,NA,TRBV19,CASRTHQADTQYF,TGTGCCAGTCGGACACACCAGGCAGATACGCAGTATTTT
NA,TRBJ1-2,TRBD1,TRBV27,CASRSHDRATNYGYTF,TGTGCCAGCAGGAGCCACGACAGGGCAACTAACTATGGCTACACCTTC
NA,TRBJ2-1,NA,TRBV29-1,CSHPRGFTYNEQFF,TGCAGCCACCCCCGGGGGTTTACCTACAATGAGCAGTTCTTC
NA,TRBJ2-7,TRBD1,TRBV6-1,CASSDTGTGYYEQYF,TGTGCCAGCAGTGATACCGGGACAGGGTACTACGAGCAGTACTTC
NA,TRBJ1-1,NA,TRBV13,CASSTEDRGNTEAFF,TGTGCCAGCAGCACGGAAGATCGGGGGAACACTGAAGCTTTCTTT
NA,TRBJ1-5,TRBD1,TRBV9,CASGQGHQPQHF,TGTGCCAGCGGACAGGGTCATCAGCCCCAGCATTTT
once,TRBJ1-6,TRBD1,TRBV3-1/TRBV3-2,CASSQAPVGQYNSPLHF,TGTGCCAGCAGCCAGGCCCCTGTGGGACAGTATAATTCACCCCTCCACTTT
few,TRBJ1-5,NA,TRBV12-3/TRBV12-4,CASSSLGGPQHF,TGTGCCAGCAGTTCTCTTGGAGGCCCCCAGCATTTT
NA,TRBJ1-1,TRBD1,TRBV9,CASSVAGQVNTEAFF,TGTGCCAGCAGCGTAGCGGGACAGGTGAACACTGAAGCTTTCTTT
NA,TRBJ1-2,NA,TRBV5-5,CASSASTGNYGYTF,TGTGCCAGCAGTGCAAGTACAGGAAACTATGGCTACACCTTC
NA,TRBJ1-1,NA,TRBV27,CASSLQGGTEAFF,TGTGCCAGCAGTTTACAAGGCGGAACTGAAGCTTTCTTT
NA,TRBJ2-3,NA,TRBV7-2,CASSQTGWVGGTDTQYF,TGTGCCAGCAGCCAAACGGGTTGGGTCGGCGGTACAGATACGCAGTATTTT
NA,TRBJ2-7,TRBD1,TRBV6-5,CASGDRVHEQYF,TGTGCCAGCGGGGACAGGGTCCACGAGCAGTACTTC
once,TRBJ1-1,TRBD1,TRBV5-1,CASSGWTGLQAFF,TGCGCCAGCAGCGGATGGACAGGCCTTCAAGCTTTCTTT
few,TRBJ1-6,TRBD1,TRBV7-2,CASSSRQGGNSPLHF,TGTGCCAGCAGCTCTAGACAGGGTGGAAATTCACCCCTCCACTTT
NA,TRBJ2-7,NA,TRBV6-5,CASGRLGEEQYF,TGTGCCAGCGGACGACTAGGAGAAGAGCAGTACTTC